The 29 T cell receptor beta chains below all came from one sample that was sequenced in a study of low-dose radiotherapy and immunotherapy resistance in tumors. Time point meaning: after trial treatment. Treatment of the sample: LDRT plus nivolumab, ipilimumab, low-dose cyclophosphamide and aspirin (RACIN trial). cDNA synthesis used a TRAV/TRBV-specific primer set for both chains. The authors ran 20 PCR cycles to amplify TCRs with a constant-region primer and V-primer adapter. TCRdb ran MiXCR on the reads and lists one entry per CDR3 protein. The data contain around 80,000 distinct CDR3 sequences, 15% to 20% of them singletons. The sample in question was PBMCs, obtained after low-dose radiotherapy plus immunotherapy. Receptor source: a male donor with prostate cancer.

The table lists this clonotype with a count of one. The chain uses TRBV20-1 and TRBJ1-5; D may be TRBD1 (5 bases). The CDR3 runs 14 residues. The germline CDR1 and CDR2 sequences are DFQATT and SNEGSKA (reference sequence). Trimming took off 3 bases at V and 7 bases at J, with 16 bases between the two ends. In DNA form, the CDR3 reads TGCAGTGCTAGCACCCCCGGGGGATGGCAGCCCCAGCATTTT. Protein sequence: CSASTPGGWQPQHF.

At least ten counts were recorded for this clonotype. The CDR3 bases are TGTGCCAGCACTCCTCGGGCAGGGGCGGATCAAGAGACCCAGTACTTC. Translation gives CASTPRAGADQETQYF. The chain links TRBV28 to TRBJ2-5, with TRBD1 as a possible D gene (6 bases). Germline CDR1 MDHEN, CDR2 SYDVKM. With 7 bases removed from V and 2 bases from J, the gap between germline ends came to 20 bases. This CDR3 spans 16 amino acids.

This clonotype was seen repeatedly, ten times or more. J is TRBJ2-5 and V is TRBV7-2, with no clear D. Germline-derived CDR1 and CDR2 are SGHTA and FQGNSA. CDR3 length equals 14 residues. Trimming stripped 1 base from V and 2 bases from J, with 8 bases between. The CDR3 DNA follows: TGTGCCAGCAGCTTAGTGGGTGTGCAAGAGACCCAGTACTTC. This codes for CASSLVGVQETQYF.

This clonotype was counted between two and nine times. This rearrangement joins TRBV4-3 to TRBJ2-1; possibly TRBD1 or TRBD2 for D (5 bases each). Trimming left V 5 bases short and J 8 bases short, with 13 bases between. The germline V gene has CDR1 LGHNA and CDR2 YSLEER. This CDR3 contains 13 residues. CDR3 DNA sequence: TGCGCCAGCAGCTTGGTTCTGGGGGATGAGCAGTTCTTC. Translation: CASSLVLGDEQFF.

This clonotype has at least ten counts. J is TRBJ2-3 and V is TRBV10-3, with 11 nucleotides matching TRBD1. The CDR3 consists of 15 residues. Per the germline V gene, CDR1 is ENHRY and CDR2 is SYGVKD. The V gene end was trimmed by 2 bases and the J gene end by 7 bases; junction bases not matched to a gene: 5. The CDR3 DNA reads TGTGCCATCAGTGAGGAAGGGACAGGGGGTTATACGCAGTATTTT. It codes for CAISEEGTGGYTQYF.

This clonotype was found many times. The chain joins TRBV6-1 to TRBJ2-7; TRBD1 might be the D (5 bases). Trimming took off 0 bases at V and 1 base at J, with 10 bases between the two ends. Germline V gene data show CDR1 as MNHNS and CDR2 as SASEGT. The CDR3 sequence is 15 residues long. The CDR3 nucleotides are TGTGCCAGCAGTGAAGCCGGACACCTATCCTACGAGCAGTACTTC. It encodes CASSEAGHLSYEQYF.

Of note for this clonotype: The DNA is omitted, as the CDR3 cannot be located on it reliably, and the CDR3 follows TCRdb's listing. The chain recombines TRBV2 with TRBJ2-2; the D call of TRBD1 is as the table states it, not checked on the DNA. The CDR3 is 16 residues long, ends included. Germline V gives CDR1 SNHLY, CDR2 FYNNEI. This CDR3 is CASSQGEPNTGELFFF.

This clonotype was counted ten times or more. This sequence joins TRBV2 and TRBJ1-1; D uncertain. The CDR3 contains 11 residues. Germline V gene data show CDR1 as SNHLY and CDR2 as FYNNEI. V was trimmed by 4 bases and J by 7 bases, leaving 7 bases between them. CDR3 in amino acids: CASSVQVEAFF. The CDR3 DNA sequence: TGTGCCAGCAGTGTTCAGGTTGAAGCTTTCTTT.

This clonotype was recorded many times. The chain links TRBV7-8 to TRBJ2-3, with D uncertain. The CDR3 runs 15 residues. Trimming took 5 bases from V and 0 from J, leaving 12 bases between them. The V gene's germline CDR1 is SGHVS and CDR2 FQNEAQ. The CDR3 here is CASSPFSQSTDTQYF. The CDR3 coding sequence is TGTGCCAGCAGCCCATTCAGCCAGAGCACAGATACGCAGTATTTT. Combining the CDR3 with reference TRBV7-8 and TRBJ2-3 gives the whole variable domain GAGVSQSPRYKVAKRGQDVALRCDPISGHVSLFWYQQALGQGPEFLTYFQNEAQLDKSGLPSDRFFAERPEGSVSTLKIQRTQQEDSAVYLCASSPFSQSTDTQYFGPGTRLTVL.

This clonotype was counted ten times or more. This chain links TRBV12-3 or TRBV12-4 with TRBJ1-5, with D maybe TRBD1 (5 bases). Trimming removed 8 bases from V and 4 bases from J, with 15 bases in between. CDR3 length equals 14 residues. The CDR3 sequence: CASGPTGGNQPQHF. CDR3 bases: TGTGCCAGCGGTCCCACGGGGGGGAATCAGCCCCAGCATTTT.

This clonotype was seen at least ten times. This chain connects TRBV7-9 to TRBJ2-1; D gene uncertain. V lost 1 base and J lost 8, with 3 bases in between. Germline lookup yields CDR1 SEHNR and CDR2 FQNEAQ (reference sequence). This CDR3 comprises 11 residues. CDR3 loop: CASSLEDEQFF. Written as DNA, the CDR3 is TGTGCCAGCAGCTTAGAGGATGAGCAGTTCTTC.

In regard to this clonotype: Possible read error: a much larger clone is one base away. This chain connects TRBV20-1 to TRBJ1-1; D is undetermined. This CDR3 is built from 12 residues. Looked up from germline, CDR1 is DFQATT and CDR2 is SNEGSKA (reference sequence). CDR3 nucleotides: TGCAGTGCTAAGCGACTGAACACTGAAGCTTACTTT. It encodes CSAKRLNTEAYF.

A single count supports this clonotype. This sequence is one base from a far larger clone and is likely a read error. The CDR3 nucleotides read TGTGCCAGCAGCTTTCGACAAAAAATGAAAACTGAAGCTTTCTTT. This gives the protein CASSFRQKMKTEAFF. The chain couples TRBV2 to TRBJ1-1, with D hard to call. CDR1 is SNHLY and CDR2 is FYNNEI in the germline V gene. The CDR3 has 15 amino acids.

This clonotype came up many times. The gene calls are TRBV20-1 and TRBJ2-7; 8 bases fit TRBD2. Germline V gene lookup returns CDR1 DFQATT and CDR2 SNEGSKA (reference sequence). The CDR3 has 12 amino acids. V shed 7 bases and J 3 bases; nucleotides not matched to a gene: 5. CDR3 sequence: CSGQRGFYEQYF. The CDR3, as DNA: TGCAGTGGACAGCGGGGGTTCTACGAGCAGTACTTC.

This clonotype was seen ten or more times. This chain joins TRBV4-1 and TRBJ2-5; no reliable D call. V lost 1 base, J lost 4 bases, and 10 bases lay in between. CDR1 MGHRA and CDR2 YSYEKL come from the germline V gene. The CDR3 runs 14 residues. This CDR3 is CASSQVGYRETQYF. CDR3 sequence (DNA): TGCGCCAGCAGCCAAGTCGGATATCGAGAGACCCAGTACTTC.

This clonotype was detected many times. The V call is TRBV7-8, the J call TRBJ2-3, with D unresolved. V shed 1 base and J shed 2 bases, with 7 bases lying between them. CDR3 length: 14 amino acids. CDR1 and CDR2 (germline): SGHVS, FQNEAQ. The DNA of the CDR3 is TGTGCCAGCAGCTTAGTATGGGACACAGATACGCAGTATTTT. As protein: CASSLVWDTDTQYF.

A note on this clonotype: Since a far larger clone is one base different, this is likely a read error. CDR3 in amino acids: CASSLDYNEQYF. The DNA for the CDR3 is TGTGCCAGCAGCTTGGATTACAATGAGCAGTACTTC. The chain has TRBV5-4 and TRBJ2-7; no definite D call. This CDR3 contains 12 residues. Germline CDR1 and CDR2: SGHNT and YYREEE (reference sequence). V lost 0 bases and J 7 bases, leaving 8 bases between the germline ends.

The chain carries TRBV6-2 or TRBV6-3 and TRBJ2-7; 13 positions agree with TRBD2. Germline V CDR1 and CDR2: MNHEY, SVGEGT. The CDR3 is 15 residues long. Trimming took 4 bases from V and 5 from J; bases not matched to a gene: 5. In nucleotides, the CDR3 is TGTGCCAGCAGTTCAGGACTAGCGGGAGTTCACGAGCAGTACTTC. Residues: CASSSGLAGVHEQYF.

This clonotype was observed at least ten times. The chain joins TRBV28 to TRBJ2-3, with a weak D call TRBD2 (6 bases). The CDR3 has 14 amino acids. The germline V gene encodes CDR1 MDHEN and CDR2 SYDVKM. V lost 1 base, J lost 4 bases, and 9 bases lay in between. The CDR3 protein is CASSLSGVADTQYF. CDR3 nucleotides: TGTGCCAGCAGTTTATCGGGAGTGGCAGATACGCAGTATTTT.

The chain has TRBV5-1 and TRBJ2-1; 9 bases fit TRBD2. V was clipped by 3 bases and J by 8 bases; unmatched bases: 6. The CDR3 spans 14 residues. In germline, CDR1 is SGHRS, CDR2 YFSETQ. The CDR3 reads CASSSTAGGDEQFF. CDR3 sequence (DNA): TGCGCCAGCAGCTCCACAGCGGGAGGTGATGAGCAGTTCTTC.

Ten or more counts support this clonotype. V is TRBV28 and J is TRBJ2-2; D may match TRBD1 or TRBD2 (5 bases each). The CDR3 sequence is 14 residues long. Trimming removed 1 base from V and 8 bases from J, with 11 bases in between. CDR1 MDHEN and CDR2 SYDVKM come from the germline V gene. The CDR3 DNA reads as TGTGCCAGCAGTTTATTGGGGACCGAAGGGGAGCTGTTTTTT. Translation gives CASSLLGTEGELFF.

This clonotype was picked up many times. The chain carries TRBV5-1 and TRBJ1-1; maybe TRBD1 (5 bases). V lost 2 bases to trimming and J lost 1 base, with 6 bases between them. The CDR3 sequence is 13 residues long. Germline-derived CDR1 and CDR2 are SGHRS and YFSETQ. The CDR3 bases are TGCGCCAGCAGCTTCCAGGGGAACACTGAAGCTTTCTTT. Its protein product is CASSFQGNTEAFF.

V gene TRBV30 combines with J gene TRBJ1-2; TRBD1 might be the D (5 bases). Germline V gives CDR1 GTSNPN, CDR2 SVGIG (reference sequence). V was pared by 3 bases and J by 7 bases, with 9 bases between. The CDR3 spans 11 residues. Here the CDR3 DNA reads TGTGCCTGGAGCGGGGGAGGTGGCTACACCTTC. Its translation: CAWSGGGGYTF.

The table lists this clonotype with many counts. This rearrangement joins TRBV7-2 to TRBJ2-3; 7 bases match TRBD1. V was clipped by 4 bases and J by 2 bases; unmatched bases: 6. This CDR3 has 15 amino acids. From germline, CDR1 is SGHTA and CDR2 FQGNSA. This chain's CDR3 is CASSSTGQITDTQYF. DNA for the CDR3: TGTGCCAGCAGCTCAACGGGACAGATCACAGATACGCAGTATTTT. The variable domain in full, completed from reference TRBV7-2 and TRBJ2-3, reads GAGVSQSPSNKVTEKGKDVELRCDPISGHTALYWYRQSLGQGLEFLIYFQGNSAPDKSGLPSDRFSAERTGGSVSTLTIQRTQQEDSAVYLCASSSTGQITDTQYFGPGTRLTVL.

V usage is TRBV6-6 and J usage is TRBJ2-1; TRBD2 matches 7 bases. CDR3 length: 14 residues. V shed 4 bases and J 5 bases; nucleotides not matched to a gene: 5. Germline CDR1 MNHNY, CDR2 SVGAGI (reference sequence). CDR3 DNA: TGTGCCAGCAGTTGGCGGGGAGGGCACAATGAGCAGTTCTTC. This encodes CASSWRGGHNEQFF.

The CDR3 nucleotides are TGCAGTGCTAGAGTGACGAGGGGCAGCCACCAAGAGACCCAGTACTTC. Protein product: CSARVTRGSHQETQYF. The chain has TRBV20-1 and TRBJ2-5; either TRBD1 or TRBD2 may fit D (5 bases each). Trimming took off 1 base at V and 0 bases at J, with 15 bases between the two ends. The CDR3 has 16 residues. The germline CDR1 and CDR2 sequences are DFQATT and SNEGSKA (reference sequence).

Note on this clonotype: This likely comes from a read error, as the CDR3 has no conserved phenylalanine or tryptophan at its end. This rearrangement joins TRBV5-8 to TRBJ1-1, with D maybe TRBD1 (6 bases). The ends were cut back, 3 bases at V and 3 bases at J, with 12 bases in the middle. Germline-derived CDR1 and CDR2 are SGHTS and YDEGEE. The CDR3 has 14 residues. This CDR3 is CASSSSGGHTEAFC. The CDR3 DNA is TGTGCCAGCAGCTCCTCGGGGGGCCACACTGAAGCTTTCTGT.

This clonotype occurred many times. The rearrangement uses TRBV3-1 and TRBJ2-1; TRBD2 aligns across 14 bases. This CDR3 spans 15 amino acids. V lost 4 bases, J lost 6 bases, and 2 bases stayed unmatched. Germline CDR1 LGHDT, CDR2 YNNKEL (reference sequence). CDR3: CASSPTSGRGNEQFF. In DNA form, the CDR3 reads TGTGCCAGCAGCCCGACTAGCGGGAGGGGCAATGAGCAGTTCTTC.

This clonotype was observed a handful of times. The chain combines TRBV27 with TRBJ2-7, with TRBD2 as a possible D gene (6 bases). V was pared by 6 bases and J by 6 bases, with 12 bases between. Germline V gene sequence: CDR1 MNHEY, CDR2 SMNVEV (reference sequence). This CDR3 contains 12 residues. The CDR3 spells CASRPTEGEQYF. Here the CDR3 DNA reads TGTGCCAGCAGGCCGACGGAGGGCGAGCAGTACTTC.